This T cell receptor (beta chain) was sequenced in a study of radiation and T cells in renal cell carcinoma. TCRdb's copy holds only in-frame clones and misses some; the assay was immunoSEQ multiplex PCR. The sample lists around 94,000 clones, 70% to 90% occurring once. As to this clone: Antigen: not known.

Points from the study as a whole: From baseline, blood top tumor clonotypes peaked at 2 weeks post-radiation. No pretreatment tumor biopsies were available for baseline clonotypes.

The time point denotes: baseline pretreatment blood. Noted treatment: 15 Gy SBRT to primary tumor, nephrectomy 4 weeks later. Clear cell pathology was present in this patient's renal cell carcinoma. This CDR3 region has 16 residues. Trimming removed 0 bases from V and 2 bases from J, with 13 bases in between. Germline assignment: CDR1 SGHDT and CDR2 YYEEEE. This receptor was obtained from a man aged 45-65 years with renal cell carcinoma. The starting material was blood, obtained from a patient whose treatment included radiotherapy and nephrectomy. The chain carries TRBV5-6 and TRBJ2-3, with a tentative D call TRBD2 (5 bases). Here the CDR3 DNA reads TGTGCCAGCAGCTTGGTTGGGAGTATTAACACAGATACGCAGTATTTT. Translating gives CASSLVGSINTDTQYF.